These T cell receptor beta chains were read from a single sample in a study of T cells after posttransplantation cyclophosphamide. Repertoires were generated with immunoSEQ multiplex PCR, while TCRdb's copy carries only in-frame clones and drops some. The sample lists about 10,000 clones, approximately 78% occurring once. The material was PBMCs, obtained 1903 days after a stem cell transplant with posttransplant cyclophosphamide. These receptors were taken from a female patient between 40 and 50 years old who received an allogeneic stem cell transplant from a related donor, was CMV-positive, and had no GVHD. The graft donor may have given rise to some T cells. Both conserved end residues are part of each CDR3. A D gene is named only where the DNA matches it firmly. Expanded clones are given a class, and other clones once, few, many or no size at all.

j_gene: TRBJ1-5
d_gene: .
abundance: .
v_gene: TRBV18
CDR3nt: TGTGCCAGCTCACCAAGTACGGGAAATCAGCCCCAGCATTTT
CDR3aa: CASSPSTGNQPQHF

j_gene: TRBJ1-4
d_gene: .
abundance: .
v_gene: TRBV19
CDR3nt: TGTGCCAGTGGCCCTCGACAAACGAGAAATGAAAAACTGTTTTTT
CDR3aa: CASGPRQTRNEKLFF

j_gene: TRBJ2-5
d_gene: TRBD2
abundance: .
v_gene: TRBV5-1
CDR3nt: TGCGCCAGCTCCGCGACGGGGGGGCTCCAAGAGACCCAGTACTTC
CDR3aa: CASSATGGLQETQYF

j_gene: TRBJ2-2
d_gene: TRBD2
abundance: .
v_gene: TRBV7-2
CDR3nt: TGTGCCAGCAGCCCGACTAGCGGGGGGGCAAGGACCGGGGAGCTGTTTTTT
CDR3aa: CASSPTSGGARTGELFF

j_gene: TRBJ2-7
d_gene: TRBD2
abundance: .
v_gene: TRBV2
CDR3nt: TGTGCCAGCAGTGGGACTAGCGGGGGAGTTGGCTCCTACGAGCAGTACTTC
CDR3aa: CASSGTSGGVGSYEQYF

j_gene: TRBJ2-7
d_gene: .
abundance: once
v_gene: TRBV21-1
CDR3nt: TGTGCCAGCAGCAAAGCCGGCGCACAGGGGATAGGCCCCCCCCTCTACGAGCAGTACTTC
CDR3aa: CASSKAGAQGIGPPLYEQYF

j_gene: TRBJ1-6
d_gene: .
abundance: .
v_gene: TRBV19
CDR3nt: TGTGCCAGTAGTCCGAGACAGAATTCACCCCTCCACTTT
CDR3aa: CASSPRQNSPLHF

j_gene: TRBJ1-1
d_gene: TRBD1
abundance: once
v_gene: TRBV15
CDR3nt: TGTGCCACCAGTCCGGAGGGGGCGGGCACTGAAGCTTTCTTT
CDR3aa: CATSPEGAGTEAFF

j_gene: TRBJ1-1
d_gene: .
abundance: few
v_gene: TRBV25-1
CDR3nt: TGTGCCAGCAGTGAAGGGGGCAGCTGGACTGAAGCTTTCTTT
CDR3aa: CASSEGGSWTEAFF

j_gene: TRBJ2-5
d_gene: .
abundance: .
v_gene: TRBV7-6
CDR3nt: TGTGCCAGCAGCTTAGAGTCTAGAGGTGGTCGAGAGACCCAGTACTTC
CDR3aa: CASSLESRGGRETQYF

j_gene: TRBJ2-1
d_gene: TRBD1
abundance: .
v_gene: TRBV7-2
CDR3nt: TGTGCCAGCAGCTTAAGCCCCCCAGGGGGATTTGGGATGGGTGAGCAGTTCTTC
CDR3aa: CASSLSPPGGFGMGEQFF

j_gene: TRBJ2-1
d_gene: TRBD1
abundance: .
v_gene: TRBV19
CDR3nt: TGTGCCAGTAGTTTGCGGACAGGGGGTGATGATGAGCAGTTCTTC
CDR3aa: CASSLRTGGDDEQFF

j_gene: TRBJ1-6
d_gene: .
abundance: few
v_gene: TRBV11-2
CDR3nt: TGTGCCAGCAGCTTAAACGGCGCGGGGTATAATTCACCCCTCCACTTT
CDR3aa: CASSLNGAGYNSPLHF

j_gene: TRBJ2-2
d_gene: .
abundance: .
v_gene: TRBV5-1
CDR3nt: TGCGCCAGCAGCTTCCCTGGGGAGCTGTTTTTT
CDR3aa: CASSFPGELFF

j_gene: TRBJ2-7
d_gene: TRBD1
abundance: .
v_gene: TRBV5-1
CDR3nt: TGCGCCAGCAGCTTGGCGGACAGGGAAGCCTACGAGCAGTACTTC
CDR3aa: CASSLADREAYEQYF

j_gene: TRBJ1-5
d_gene: TRBD1
abundance: .
v_gene: TRBV27
CDR3nt: TGTGCCAGCAGTTTCGGGCAGGGGGTTCAGCCCCAGCATTTT
CDR3aa: CASSFGQGVQPQHF

j_gene: TRBJ2-5
d_gene: .
abundance: .
v_gene: TRBV5-8
CDR3nt: TGTGCCAGCAGCTTCCGGGGTTCAGAGACCCAGTACTTC
CDR3aa: CASSFRGSETQYF

j_gene: TRBJ2-7
d_gene: TRBD2
abundance: .
v_gene: TRBV6-4
CDR3nt: TGTGCCAGCAGTGAATCCCGGACTAGCGGGGGGGCGAAATACGAGCAGTACTTC
CDR3aa: CASSESRTSGGAKYEQYF

j_gene: TRBJ1-1
d_gene: TRBD1
abundance: .
v_gene: TRBV6-5
CDR3nt: TGTGCCAGCAGGATGGGACAGAGGAACACTGAAGCTTTCTTT
CDR3aa: CASRMGQRNTEAFF

j_gene: TRBJ1-2
d_gene: .
abundance: .
v_gene: TRBV10-3
CDR3nt: TGTGCCATCATTGTTGGACAACGCTACACCTTC
CDR3aa: CAIIVGQRYTF

j_gene: TRBJ2-7
d_gene: .
abundance: .
v_gene: TRBV27
CDR3nt: TGTGCCAGCAGTTTATCACGTACTGCCGACGAGCAGTACTTC
CDR3aa: CASSLSRTADEQYF

j_gene: TRBJ2-7
d_gene: .
abundance: .
v_gene: TRBV11-2
CDR3nt: TGTGCCAGCAGCTTAGACTTGGTAAGCAGGTCAGTCTACGAGCAGTACTTC
CDR3aa: CASSLDLVSRSVYEQYF

j_gene: TRBJ2-7
d_gene: TRBD1
abundance: .
v_gene: TRBV6-1
CDR3nt: TGTGCCACACCGGGACAGGGGGCCTACGAGCAGTACTTC
CDR3aa: CATPGQGAYEQYF

j_gene: TRBJ1-2
d_gene: .
abundance: .
v_gene: TRBV29-1
CDR3nt: TGCAGCGTCCTCCTCAGGGTTGGCTACACCTTC
CDR3aa: CSVLLRVGYTF

j_gene: TRBJ1-4
d_gene: .
abundance: .
v_gene: TRBV5-1
CDR3nt: TGCGCCAGCAGCCGATTAGGAGGAACTAATGAAAAACTGTTTTTT
CDR3aa: CASSRLGGTNEKLFF

j_gene: TRBJ2-1
d_gene: TRBD1
abundance: .
v_gene: TRBV19
CDR3nt: TGTGCCAGTCGGGCCGGACAGGGGAACAATGAGCAGTTCTTC
CDR3aa: CASRAGQGNNEQFF

j_gene: TRBJ2-3
d_gene: TRBD1
abundance: .
v_gene: TRBV14
CDR3nt: TGTGCCAGCAGCCGCGACAGGGCCTCCACAGATACGCAGTATTTT
CDR3aa: CASSRDRASTDTQYF

j_gene: TRBJ1-1
d_gene: TRBD1
abundance: .
v_gene: TRBV5-1
CDR3nt: TGCGCCAGCAGCCCGGGACAGTCGAACACTGAAGCTTTCTTT
CDR3aa: CASSPGQSNTEAFF

j_gene: TRBJ2-1
d_gene: .
abundance: .
v_gene: TRBV5-1
CDR3nt: TGCGCCAGCAGCGGAACAGGGTACGAGCAGTTCTTC
CDR3aa: CASSGTGYEQFF

j_gene: TRBJ2-2
d_gene: .
abundance: .
v_gene: TRBV27
CDR3nt: TGTGCCAGCCGCTGGGGGGGCGCCGGCACCGGGGAGCTGTTTTTT
CDR3aa: CASRWGGAGTGELFF

j_gene: TRBJ2-3
d_gene: .
abundance: once
v_gene: TRBV7-2
CDR3nt: TGTGCCAGCAGCTTTTCCCGGAGTAGTGGTACAGATACGCAGTATTTT
CDR3aa: CASSFSRSSGTDTQYF

j_gene: TRBJ2-7
d_gene: .
abundance: .
v_gene: TRBV2
CDR3nt: TGTGCCAGCAGTGGGGGCTATAACTCCTACGAGCAGTACTTC
CDR3aa: CASSGGYNSYEQYF

j_gene: TRBJ2-3
d_gene: .
abundance: .
v_gene: TRBV5-1
CDR3nt: TGCGCCAGCAGCGGAGTAGGAGATACGCAGTATTTT
CDR3aa: CASSGVGDTQYF

j_gene: TRBJ1-2
d_gene: .
abundance: few
v_gene: TRBV4-3
CDR3nt: TGCGCCAGCAGCCGCAAAGACGAGGGTGGCTACACCTTC
CDR3aa: CASSRKDEGGYTF

j_gene: TRBJ2-1
d_gene: TRBD2
abundance: .
v_gene: TRBV7-6
CDR3nt: TGTGCCAGCAGCTTGGGGGCCCTAGCGGGGGGCCGGGATGAGCAGTTCTTC
CDR3aa: CASSLGALAGGRDEQFF

j_gene: TRBJ2-7
d_gene: TRBD1
abundance: .
v_gene: TRBV19
CDR3nt: TGTGCCAGTAGCCCTCCCTCCGGGACAGAGAACGAGCAGTACTTC
CDR3aa: CASSPPSGTENEQYF

j_gene: TRBJ1-5
d_gene: .
abundance: .
v_gene: TRBV12-5
CDR3nt: TGTGCTAGCGGCCAGGGAACCTCTAAGGAGAATCAGCCCCAGCATTTT
CDR3aa: CASGQGTSKENQPQHF

j_gene: TRBJ2-5
d_gene: TRBD2
abundance: .
v_gene: TRBV25-1
CDR3nt: TGTGCCAGCAGTGATTCCGGGACTAGCGGGGGGGCGGAGACCCAGTACTTC
CDR3aa: CASSDSGTSGGAETQYF

j_gene: TRBJ2-7
d_gene: .
abundance: .
v_gene: TRBV7-2
CDR3nt: TGTGCCAGCAGCCTAGAGGACACCACCTACGAGCAGTACTTC
CDR3aa: CASSLEDTTYEQYF

j_gene: TRBJ1-1
d_gene: TRBD1
abundance: .
v_gene: TRBV25-1
CDR3nt: TGTGCCAGCAGTGAGACAGGGGCACCGAACACTGAAGCTTTCTTT
CDR3aa: CASSETGAPNTEAFF

j_gene: TRBJ1-3
d_gene: .
abundance: .
v_gene: TRBV7-2
CDR3nt: TGTGCCAGCAGCCTTTCTATCTCTGGAAACACCATATATTTT
CDR3aa: CASSLSISGNTIYF

j_gene: TRBJ2-2
d_gene: .
abundance: .
v_gene: TRBV5-1
CDR3nt: TGCGCCAGCATCGAGGGTTATCGTGTCGGCACCGGGGAGCTGTTTTTT
CDR3aa: CASIEGYRVGTGELFF

j_gene: TRBJ2-2
d_gene: .
abundance: .
v_gene: TRBV5-1
CDR3nt: TGCGCCAGCAGCCTCACCATAACATCAGTTCTTAGCGCCGGGGAGCTGTTTTTT
CDR3aa: CASSLTITSVLSAGELFF

j_gene: TRBJ1-2
d_gene: TRBD1
abundance: .
v_gene: TRBV5-8
CDR3nt: TGTGCCAGCAGCGTTGACAGGGACTTTAACTATGGCTACACCTTC
CDR3aa: CASSVDRDFNYGYTF

j_gene: TRBJ1-6
d_gene: TRBD1
abundance: .
v_gene: TRBV2
CDR3nt: TGTGCCACTACCGGGACAGCCTCTAATTCACCCCTCCACTTT
CDR3aa: CATTGTASNSPLHF

j_gene: TRBJ2-7
d_gene: TRBD1
abundance: large
v_gene: TRBV2
CDR3nt: TGTGCGCAAGGGACAGCCACCTACGAGCAGTACTTC
CDR3aa: CAQGTATYEQYF

j_gene: TRBJ1-2
d_gene: TRBD1
abundance: .
v_gene: TRBV9
CDR3nt: TGTGCCAGCAGCGGGGACAGGGAGGCCTATGGCTACACCTTC
CDR3aa: CASSGDREAYGYTF

j_gene: TRBJ1-1
d_gene: .
abundance: .
v_gene: TRBV11-2
CDR3nt: TGTGCCAGCAGCCGAATAGGGGAAAGGGAAGCTTTCTTT
CDR3aa: CASSRIGEREAFF

j_gene: TRBJ2-1
d_gene: .
abundance: .
v_gene: TRBV2
CDR3nt: TGTGCCAGCAGTGAAATGGGGGCTTACAATGAGCAGTTCTTC
CDR3aa: CASSEMGAYNEQFF

j_gene: TRBJ2-1
d_gene: TRBD2
abundance: .
v_gene: TRBV5-1
CDR3nt: TGCGCCAGCAGCTTGGCGGCTAGCGGGGGAAATGAGCAGTTCTTC
CDR3aa: CASSLAASGGNEQFF

j_gene: TRBJ2-2
d_gene: TRBD1
abundance: .
v_gene: TRBV5-1
CDR3nt: TGCGCCAGCAGCAAACAGGGGGCGCGAGCCGGGGAGCTGTTTTTT
CDR3aa: CASSKQGARAGELFF

j_gene: TRBJ1-5
d_gene: .
abundance: few
v_gene: TRBV4-1
CDR3nt: TGCGCCAGCAGCCAAGGAGTTTTTCAGCCCCAGCATTTT
CDR3aa: CASSQGVFQPQHF

j_gene: TRBJ2-3
d_gene: .
abundance: .
v_gene: TRBV5-4
CDR3nt: TGTGCCAGCAGCTTGGATGACTCCCTAATGACAGATACGCAGTATTTT
CDR3aa: CASSLDDSLMTDTQYF

j_gene: TRBJ2-7
d_gene: TRBD1
abundance: .
v_gene: TRBV29-1
CDR3nt: TGCAGCGTTGAACAGGGGGCACGTTACGAGCAGTACTTC
CDR3aa: CSVEQGARYEQYF

j_gene: TRBJ2-5
d_gene: .
abundance: .
v_gene: TRBV5-8
CDR3nt: TGTGCCAGCAGCTCAGGGTTATGGGAGACCCAGTACTTC
CDR3aa: CASSSGLWETQYF